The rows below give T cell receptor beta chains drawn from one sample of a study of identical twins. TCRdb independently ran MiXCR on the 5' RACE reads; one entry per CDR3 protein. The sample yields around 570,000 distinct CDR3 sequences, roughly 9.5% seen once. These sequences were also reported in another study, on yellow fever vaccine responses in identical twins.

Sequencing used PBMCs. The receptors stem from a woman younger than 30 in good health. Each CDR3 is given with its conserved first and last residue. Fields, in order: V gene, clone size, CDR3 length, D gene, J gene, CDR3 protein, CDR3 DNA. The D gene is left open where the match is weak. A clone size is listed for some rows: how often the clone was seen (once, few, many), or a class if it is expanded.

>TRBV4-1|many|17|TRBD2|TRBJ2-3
CASSQAGLAGSTDTQYF
TGCGCCAGCAGCCAAGCGGGACTAGCGGGAAGCACAGATACGCAGTATTTT
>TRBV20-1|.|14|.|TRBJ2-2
CSAKVGSYRGELFF
TGCAGTGCGAAGGTCGGAAGCTATCGCGGGGAGCTGTTTTTT
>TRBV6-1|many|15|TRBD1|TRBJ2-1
CASTSGTGAYNEQFF
TGTGCCAGCACGTCTGGGACAGGGGCATACAATGAGCAGTTCTTC
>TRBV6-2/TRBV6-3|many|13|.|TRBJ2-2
CASRLYGTGELFF
TGTGCCAGCAGATTATACGGCACCGGGGAGCTGTTTTTT
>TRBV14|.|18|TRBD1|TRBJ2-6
CASSQATGGRSGANVLTF
TGTGCCAGCAGCCAAGCGACAGGGGGCCGCTCTGGGGCCAACGTCCTGACTTTC
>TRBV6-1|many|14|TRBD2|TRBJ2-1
CASKERGSHNEQFF
TGTGCCAGCAAAGAGCGGGGGAGCCACAATGAGCAGTTCTTC
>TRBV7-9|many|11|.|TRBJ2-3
CASSLALTQYF
TGTGCCAGCAGCTTAGCCTTGACGCAGTATTTT
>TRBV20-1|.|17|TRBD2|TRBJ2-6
CSVPRTSESSGANVLTF
TGCAGTGTCCCACGGACTAGCGAAAGCTCTGGGGCCAACGTCCTGACTTTC
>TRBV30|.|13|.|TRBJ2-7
CAWTLGPTYEQYF
TGTGCCTGGACACTAGGGCCGACCTACGAGCAGTACTTC
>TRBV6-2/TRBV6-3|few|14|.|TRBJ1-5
CASSPRLERQPQHF
TGTGCCAGCAGTCCACGTTTGGAACGGCAGCCCCAGCATTTT
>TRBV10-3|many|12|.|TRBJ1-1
CAISVQDTEAFF
TGTGCCATCAGTGTTCAGGACACTGAAGCTTTCTTT
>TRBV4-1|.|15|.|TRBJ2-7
CASSQVLGAPYEQYF
TGCGCCAGCAGCCAAGTATTGGGGGCCCCCTACGAGCAGTACTTC
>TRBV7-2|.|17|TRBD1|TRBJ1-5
CASSLTGQGPRNQPQHF
TGTGCCAGCAGCTTAACCGGACAGGGACCGCGCAATCAGCCCCAGCATTTT
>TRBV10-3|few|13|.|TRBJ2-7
CAISEPGLNEQYF
TGTGCCATCAGTGAACCAGGTCTGAACGAGCAGTACTTC
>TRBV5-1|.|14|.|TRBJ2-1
CASSLGLLENEQFF
TGCGCCAGCAGCCTGGGTTTATTGGAGAATGAGCAGTTCTTC
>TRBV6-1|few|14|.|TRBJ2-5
CASRRQLTAETQYF
TGTGCCAGCAGGAGACAGCTTACGGCAGAGACCCAGTACTTC
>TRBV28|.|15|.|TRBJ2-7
CASSHGVGGAYEQYF
TGTGCCAGCAGTCATGGGGTGGGGGGTGCCTACGAGCAGTACTTC
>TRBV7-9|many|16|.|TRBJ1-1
CASSMTVPAGSAEAFF
TGTGCCAGCAGCATGACAGTCCCGGCGGGTAGCGCTGAAGCTTTCTTT
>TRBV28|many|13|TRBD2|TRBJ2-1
CASSFQGGGVQFF
TGTGCCAGCAGTTTTCAGGGCGGGGGAGTGCAGTTCTTC
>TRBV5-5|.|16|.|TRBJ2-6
CASSWEAAAGANVLTF
TGTGCCAGCAGCTGGGAAGCGGCGGCTGGGGCCAACGTCCTGACTTTC
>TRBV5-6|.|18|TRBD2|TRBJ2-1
CASSLLTGTSGSPREQFF
TGTGCCAGCAGCTTACTCACCGGGACTAGCGGGAGCCCCAGAGAGCAGTTCTTC
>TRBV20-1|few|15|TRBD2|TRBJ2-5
CSAPDMVSGGETQYF
TGCAGTGCTCCCGATATGGTTAGCGGGGGAGAGACCCAGTACTTC
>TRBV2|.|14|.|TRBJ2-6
CASTGESGANVLTF
TGTGCCAGCACGGGGGAATCTGGGGCCAACGTCCTGACTTTC
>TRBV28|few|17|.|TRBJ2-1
CASSPQPTRRTNNEQFF
TGTGCCAGCAGTCCCCAACCGACACGCCGTACCAACAATGAGCAGTTCTTC
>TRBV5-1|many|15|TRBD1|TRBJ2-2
CASTPLTGDTGELFF
TGCGCCAGCACGCCGCTGACAGGGGACACCGGGGAGCTGTTTTTT
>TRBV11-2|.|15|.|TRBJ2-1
CASSPPSYSYNEQFF
TGTGCCAGCAGCCCACCCAGCTACTCCTACAATGAGCAGTTCTTC
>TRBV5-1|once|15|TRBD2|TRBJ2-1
CASSPRLAGDYEQFF
TGCGCCAGCAGCCCCCGACTAGCGGGAGATTATGAGCAGTTCTTC
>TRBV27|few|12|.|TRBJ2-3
CASSFLTDTQYF
TGTGCCAGCAGTTTCCTCACAGATACGCAGTATTTT
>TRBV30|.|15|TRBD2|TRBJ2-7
CAWSTPLGGAYEQYF
TGTGCCTGGAGTACCCCCTTGGGGGGGGCCTACGAGCAGTACTTC
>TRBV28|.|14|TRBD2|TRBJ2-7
CASRPGGASYEQYF
TGTGCCAGCAGGCCGGGGGGGGCATCCTACGAGCAGTACTTC
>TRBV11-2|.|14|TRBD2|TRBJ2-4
CASGLAGAKNIQYF
TGTGCCAGCGGACTAGCGGGAGCCAAAAACATTCAGTACTTC
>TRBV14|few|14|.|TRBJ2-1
CASSRDGFYNEQFF
TGTGCCAGCAGCCGGGACGGGTTCTACAATGAGCAGTTCTTC
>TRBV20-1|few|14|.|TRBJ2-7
CSARVTRSSYEQYF
TGCAGTGCTAGAGTTACACGGAGCTCCTACGAGCAGTACTTC
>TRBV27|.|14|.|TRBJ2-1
CASKVVGFKNEQFF
TGTGCCAGCAAAGTCGTGGGGTTTAAAAATGAGCAGTTCTTC
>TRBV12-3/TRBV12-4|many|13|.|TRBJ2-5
CASSLVRPETQYF
TGTGCCAGCAGTTTAGTCCGTCCGGAGACCCAGTACTTC
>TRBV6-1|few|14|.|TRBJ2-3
CASQKTLGTDTQYF
TGTGCCAGCCAAAAGACACTTGGCACAGATACGCAGTATTTT
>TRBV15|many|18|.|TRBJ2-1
CATSRDEVDRGLYNEQFF
TGTGCCACCAGCAGAGATGAGGTTGACCGGGGGCTCTACAATGAGCAGTTCTTC
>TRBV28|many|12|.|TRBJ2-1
CASSLRDIEQFF
TGTGCCAGCAGTTTAAGAGACATTGAGCAGTTCTTC